The next 14 T cell receptor beta chains were all read from a single sample in a study of CD8+ T cells in alopecia areata. Treatment specified: oral pan-JAK inhibitor, 5-10 mg twice daily. RNA, once extracted, was reverse transcribed into cDNA for use as the sequencing template. Here immunoSEQ multiplex PCR was the method, and the copy in TCRdb shows in-frame clones only, minus some. The sample contains 180,000 or so clones, approximately 51% of which appear only once. The sample here was CD8+ T cells sorted from blood, taken at week 52, from a patient treated with tofacitinib. These receptors were obtained from a human donor with alopecia areata.

The chain is built from TRBV5-1 and TRBJ2-1, with TRBD1 as a possible D gene (5 bases). The CDR3 length is 14 residues. Trimming took 0 bases from V and 4 from J, leaving 8 bases between them. The V gene's germline CDR1 is SGHRS and CDR2 YFSETQ. As DNA, the CDR3 is TGCGCCAGCAGCTTGGCGAAGGGGTACAATGAGCAGTTCTTC. This sequence encodes CASSLAKGYNEQFF. Full variable domain (rest looked up from reference TRBV5-1 and TRBJ2-1): KAGVTQTPRYLIKTRGQQVTLSCSPISGHRSVSWYQQTPGQGLQFLFEYFSETQRNKGNFPGRFSGRQFSNSRSEMNVSTLELGDSALYLCASSLAKGYNEQFFGPGTRLTVL.

The chain is built from TRBV5-1 and TRBJ1-2; TRBD1 is a possible D gene (5 bases). Germline V gene sequence: CDR1 SGHRS, CDR2 YFSETQ. The CDR3 covers 12 residues. V gave up 4 bases and J gave up 7 bases, with 11 bases separating them. The CDR3 is CASSTDSPGYTF. CDR3 nucleotides: TGCGCCAGCAGCACAGACAGTCCTGGCTACACCTTC.

This sequence joins TRBV7-2 and TRBJ2-3; D assignment may be TRBD1 or TRBD2 (5 bases each). The CDR3 consists of 13 residues. Per germline, CDR1 SGHTA and CDR2 FQGNSA. DNA of the CDR3: TGTGCAATGAGGGCAGGGTCGGCTGATACGCAGTATTTT. Amino acid sequence: CAMRAGSADTQYF.

The CDR3 loop reads CASSANRAGKETQYF. DNA of the CDR3: TGTGCCAGCAGCGCCAACAGGGCTGGGAAAGAGACCCAGTACTTC. The chain recombines TRBV7-8 with TRBJ2-5; the D gene is possibly TRBD1 (6 bases). Germline V lookup: CDR1 SGHVS, CDR2 FQNEAQ. The V end was cut by 5 bases, the J end by 3 bases, with 16 bases between. The CDR3 covers 15 residues.

This clone was detected a few times. This sequence joins TRBV5-1 and TRBJ2-7; TRBD1 matches at 10 bases. Germline V lookup: CDR1 SGHRS, CDR2 YFSETQ. The CDR3 consists of 17 residues. V gave up 3 bases and J gave up 2 bases; unmatched junction bases: 11. The CDR3 sequence: CASSSSQEGQGAYEQYF. The CDR3 DNA is TGCGCCAGCAGCTCTTCGCAAGAAGGACAGGGGGCCTACGAGCAGTACTTC.

This clone was seen only a few times. This chain connects TRBV2 to TRBJ2-7; 7 bases map to TRBD2. Germline V gives CDR1 SNHLY, CDR2 FYNNEI. This CDR3 comprises 15 residues. Unmatched junction bases numbered 6, after V lost 1 base and J lost 3 bases. CDR3 DNA: TGTGCCAGCAGTGAAGGGGCGGGGGAGATCTACGAGCAGTACTTC. Translated: CASSEGAGEIYEQYF.

The gene calls are TRBV30 and TRBJ1-1; D perhaps matches TRBD1 (6 bases). This CDR3 contains 14 residues. V shed 2 bases and J shed 2 bases, with 12 bases lying between them. Germline V gene lookup returns CDR1 GTSNPN and CDR2 SVGIG (reference sequence). Here the CDR3 DNA reads TGTGCCTGGAGTCCACCGGGACACAACACTGAAGCTTTCTTT. Amino acids: CAWSPPGHNTEAFF.

The chain combines TRBV4-1 with TRBJ1-5; D call uncertain. The germline gives CDR1 MGHRA, CDR2 YSYEKL. Between the trimmed V and J ends, which lost 0 bases and 5 bases, there was a span of 11 bases. The CDR3 is made up of 15 amino acids. The CDR3 DNA reads as TGCGCCAGCAGCCAAGACCTAGGTAGGGATCAGCCCCAGCATTTT. Translated: CASSQDLGRDQPQHF.

V gene TRBV27 combines with J gene TRBJ2-7; D call uncertain. Trimming shortened V by 5 bases and J by 0 bases, and 11 bases separated the two germline ends. Germline lookup yields CDR1 MNHEY and CDR2 SMNVEV (reference sequence). The CDR3 covers 14 residues. The CDR3 DNA sequence: TGTGCCAGCAGTCCATCCCCTAGCTCCTACGAGCAGTACTTC. It is translated as CASSPSPSSYEQYF.

This sequence joins TRBV12-5 and TRBJ2-7; perhaps TRBD1 as D (6 bases). The CDR3 covers 13 residues. Germline CDR1 LGHNT, CDR2 FRNRAP. V gave up 3 bases and J gave up 5 bases, with 11 bases separating them. CDR3 amino acids: CASGLQGTHEQYF. In DNA, the CDR3 is TGTGCTAGTGGTTTACAGGGTACCCACGAGCAGTACTTC.

The chain carries TRBV6-5 and TRBJ1-1; D may be TRBD1 (6 bases). This CDR3 is built from 16 residues. Germline V lookup: CDR1 MNHEY, CDR2 SVGAGI. V was clipped by 1 base and J by 2 bases, with 14 bases between them. The CDR3: CASSYLAGAGNTEAFF. CDR3 in DNA: TGTGCCAGCAGTTACTTGGCGGGGGCAGGAAACACTGAAGCTTTCTTT.

As for this clone: Other DNA sequences from this sample encode an identical CDR3 as well. The V call is TRBV29-1, the J call TRBJ2-5, with unresolved D. Germline CDR1 reads SQVTM; CDR2 reads ANQGSEA. Trimming took 6 bases from V and 3 from J, leaving 5 bases between them. The CDR3 spans 10 residues. CDR3 in amino acids: CSVAEETQYF. The CDR3 coding sequence is TGCAGCGTCGCCGAAGAGACCCAGTACTTC.

The rearrangement uses TRBV27 and TRBJ1-2; D unclear. This CDR3 comprises 13 residues. Trimming shortened V by 2 bases and J by 4 bases, and 8 bases separated the two germline ends. The germline gives CDR1 MNHEY, CDR2 SMNVEV (reference sequence). The CDR3 bases are TGTGCCAGCAGTTTAGCCCCGTTCTATGGCTACACCTTC. Translated, it gives CASSLAPFYGYTF.

The chain employs TRBV29-1 and TRBJ2-7; D remains unclear. The V end was cut by 3 bases, the J end by 3 bases, with 12 bases between. The CDR3 runs 13 residues. CDR1 is SQVTM and CDR2 is ANQGSEA in the germline V gene. The CDR3 sequence: CSVDHSDGYEQYF. CDR3 nucleotide sequence: TGCAGCGTTGATCACAGTGACGGCTACGAGCAGTACTTC.